Listed below are T cell receptor beta chains from one sample, sequenced in a study of T cells in Graves' hyperthyroidism and ophthalmopathy. TCRdb itself ran the multiplex PCR reads through MiXCR, one entry per CDR3 protein. The table records around 300,000 distinct CDR3 sequences, approximately 18% of them present only once. The source material was blood. These receptor sequences come from a man in his fifties or sixties with Graves' ophthalmopathy. Each CDR3 is given with its conserved first and last residue. Fields, in order: V gene, J gene, CDR3 protein.

V gene: TRBV10-3; J gene: TRBJ2-3; CDR3 protein: CAISPHAAANVSSTDTQYF
V gene: TRBV5-1; J gene: TRBJ1-2; CDR3 protein: CASSLAVPKANYGYTF
V gene: TRBV28; J gene: TRBJ2-5; CDR3 protein: CASRTGQMAQYF
V gene: TRBV19; J gene: TRBJ2-7; CDR3 protein: CASSRMGQGNHEQYF
V gene: TRBV27; J gene: TRBJ2-7; CDR3 protein: CASSRTNRDYEQYF
V gene: TRBV20-1; J gene: TRBJ2-3; CDR3 protein: CSARDVATQYF
V gene: TRBV20-1; J gene: TRBJ1-3; CDR3 protein: CSARDRGGVGNTIYF
V gene: TRBV20-1; J gene: TRBJ1-1; CDR3 protein: CSARDRIRKGRTEAFF
V gene: TRBV7-2; J gene: TRBJ2-7; CDR3 protein: CASSLKTSGWGYEQYF
V gene: TRBV28; J gene: TRBJ2-7; CDR3 protein: CASSFGQFYEQYF
V gene: TRBV9; J gene: TRBJ2-1; CDR3 protein: CASSVEGGPAGNEQFF
V gene: TRBV2; J gene: TRBJ1-1; CDR3 protein: CTSSLGRVAEAFF
V gene: TRBV7-8; J gene: TRBJ2-7; CDR3 protein: CASSSTAGAAYEQYF
V gene: TRBV28; J gene: TRBJ1-1; CDR3 protein: CASSPGGVTEAFF
V gene: TRBV9; J gene: TRBJ2-7; CDR3 protein: CASSPSPTGTYEQYF
V gene: TRBV29-1; J gene: TRBJ2-1; CDR3 protein: CSAKDTGRNEQFF
V gene: TRBV18; J gene: TRBJ2-1; CDR3 protein: CASTPRDRGNEQFF
V gene: TRBV19; J gene: TRBJ1-1; CDR3 protein: CASSIGGFMNTEAFF
V gene: TRBV7-9; J gene: TRBJ1-1; CDR3 protein: CASSSQGATEAFF
V gene: TRBV7-3; J gene: TRBJ2-1; CDR3 protein: CASSQDGLAGEEEQFF
V gene: TRBV3-1; J gene: TRBJ2-2; CDR3 protein: CASSQNRELFF
V gene: TRBV10-2; J gene: TRBJ2-2; CDR3 protein: CASSELYTGELFF
V gene: TRBV7-7; J gene: TRBJ2-1; CDR3 protein: CASSLSGLAGEQFF
V gene: TRBV7-8; J gene: TRBJ2-2; CDR3 protein: CASSKREGRSGELFF
V gene: TRBV2; J gene: TRBJ2-7; CDR3 protein: CASSEDGQVGSYEQYF
V gene: TRBV30; J gene: TRBJ1-5; CDR3 protein: CAWSLDGNQPQHF